A single TCR beta chain is shown here with its context. Regarding time point: before natalizumab initiation. The data derive from a study of multiple sclerosis patients with progressive multifocal leukoencephalopathy. This table comes from immunoSEQ multiplex PCR, and its TCRdb copy is limited to in-frame clones, with some not included. The sample lists around 32,000 clones, 85% to 95% occurring once. V lost 2 bases to trimming and J lost 0 bases, with 8 bases between them. The CDR3 is 15 amino acids. Germline assignment: CDR1 MGHRA and CDR2 YSYEKL. This chain connects TRBV4-1 to TRBJ1-3, with D hard to call. Sequenced sample: PBMCs. The clonotype comes from a man aged 30-40 years with multiple sclerosis. For the CDR3, the DNA is TGCGCCAGCAGCCAACGCACGGACTCTGGAAACACCATATATTTT. Translating it yields CASSQRTDSGNTIYF.